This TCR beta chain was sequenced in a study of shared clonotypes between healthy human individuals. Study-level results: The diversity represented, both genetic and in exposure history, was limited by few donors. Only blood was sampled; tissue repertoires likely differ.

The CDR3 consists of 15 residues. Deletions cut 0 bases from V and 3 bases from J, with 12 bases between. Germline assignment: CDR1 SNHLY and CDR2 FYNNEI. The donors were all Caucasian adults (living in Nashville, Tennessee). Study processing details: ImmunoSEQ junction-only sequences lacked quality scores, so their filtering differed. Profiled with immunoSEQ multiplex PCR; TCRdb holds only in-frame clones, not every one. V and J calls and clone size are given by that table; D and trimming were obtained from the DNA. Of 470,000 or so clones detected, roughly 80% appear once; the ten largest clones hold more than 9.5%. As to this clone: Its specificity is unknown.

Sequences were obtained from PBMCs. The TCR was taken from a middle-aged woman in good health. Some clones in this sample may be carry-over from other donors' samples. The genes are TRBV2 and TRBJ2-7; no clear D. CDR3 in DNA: TGTGCCAGCAGTGAAGCGGGCGGTAGACGCTACGAGCAGTACTTC. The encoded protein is CASSEAGGRRYEQYF.